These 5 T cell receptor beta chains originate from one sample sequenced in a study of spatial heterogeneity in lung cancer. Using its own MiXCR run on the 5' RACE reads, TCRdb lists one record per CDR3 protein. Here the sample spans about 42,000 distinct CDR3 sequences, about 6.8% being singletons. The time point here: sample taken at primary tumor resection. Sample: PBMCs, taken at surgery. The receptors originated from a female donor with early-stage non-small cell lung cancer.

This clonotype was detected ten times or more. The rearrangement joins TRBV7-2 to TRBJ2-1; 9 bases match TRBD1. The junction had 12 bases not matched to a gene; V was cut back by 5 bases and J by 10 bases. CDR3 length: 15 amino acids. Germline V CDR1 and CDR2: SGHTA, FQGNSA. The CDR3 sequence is CASSPSTGGSNEQFF. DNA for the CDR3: TGTGCCAGCAGCCCATCGACAGGGGGGTCCAACGAGCAGTTCTTC.

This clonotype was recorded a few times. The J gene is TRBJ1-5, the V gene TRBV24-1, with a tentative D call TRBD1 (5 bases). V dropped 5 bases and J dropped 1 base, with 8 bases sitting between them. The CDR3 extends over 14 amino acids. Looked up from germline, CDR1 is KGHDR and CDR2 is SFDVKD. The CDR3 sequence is CATSGQLSNQPQHF. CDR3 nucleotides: TGTGCCACCAGTGGACAGCTAAGCAATCAGCCCCAGCATTTT.

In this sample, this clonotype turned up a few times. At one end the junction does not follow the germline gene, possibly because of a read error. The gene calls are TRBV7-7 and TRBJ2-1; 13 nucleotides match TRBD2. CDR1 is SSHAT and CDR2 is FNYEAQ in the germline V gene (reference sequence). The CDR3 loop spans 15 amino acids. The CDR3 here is CVSSLLAGGYNEQFF. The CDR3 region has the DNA TGTGTCAGCAGCCTACTAGCGGGGGGGTACAATGAGCAGTTCTTC.

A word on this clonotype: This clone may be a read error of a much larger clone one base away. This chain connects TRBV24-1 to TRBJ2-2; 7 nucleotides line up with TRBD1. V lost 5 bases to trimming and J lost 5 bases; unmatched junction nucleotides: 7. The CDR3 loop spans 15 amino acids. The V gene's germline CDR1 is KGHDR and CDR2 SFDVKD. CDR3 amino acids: CATSGPGQRTGELFF. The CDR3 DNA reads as TGTGCCACCAGTGGTCCGGGACAGAGAACCGGGGAGCTGTTTTTT.

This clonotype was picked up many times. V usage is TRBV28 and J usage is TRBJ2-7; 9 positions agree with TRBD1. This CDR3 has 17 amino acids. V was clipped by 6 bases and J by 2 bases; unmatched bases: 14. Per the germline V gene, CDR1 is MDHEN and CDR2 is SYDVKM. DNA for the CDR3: TGTGCCAGCAGGACAGGGGGAGGGAGCCTTACAACCTACGAGCAGTACTTC. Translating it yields CASRTGGGSLTTYEQYF.